Sequencing of this TCR beta chain was carried out in a study of T cells in Graves' hyperthyroidism and ophthalmopathy. Per germline, CDR1 GTSNPN and CDR2 SVGIG (reference sequence). The CDR3 totals 14 residues. The TCR beta CDR3 regions underwent amplification using RNA transcripts as the source. First-round RT-PCR of the TCR CDR3 relied on the HTBI primer set. In TCRdb, the multiplex PCR reads were re-called with MiXCR into one record per CDR3 protein. The sample lists 500,000 or so distinct CDR3 sequences, more than 15% seen once, with roughly a sixth in the top ten. Exclusions: uncontrolled infection, other autoimmune disease, pregnancy, lactation. Each 10 ml fresh peripheral blood draw supplied the PBMCs. With regard to this clonotype: At one of its ends the junction is not consistent with the germline gene, which may arise from a read error.

The chain recombines TRBV30 with TRBJ2-1; 14 bases are a match to TRBD2. The clonotype comes from a woman between 18 and 29 years old with Graves' ophthalmopathy. Sequences were obtained from blood. The CDR3 protein is CAWSAGTSGGPFIF. The CDR3, as DNA: TGTGCCTGGAGCGCCGGGACTAGCGGGGGCCCATTTATCTTC.